One and the same sample provided the 26 T cell receptor beta chains below, sequenced in a study of control samples from healthy donors and cancer patients. Sequencing was performed with immunoSEQ multiplex PCR; in TCRdb, only in-frame clones are kept and a portion is missing. The table lists fewer than 200,000 clones, roughly 93% of them singletons. The sequenced sample consisted of blood. These receptor sequences come from a man aged 18 to 29 in good health.

The chain recombines TRBV6-5 with TRBJ2-2, with D unclear. Germline loops: CDR1 MNHEY, CDR2 SVGAGI. Deletions cut 10 bases from V and 1 base from J, with 16 bases between. The length of the CDR3 is 15 residues. CDR3 sequence (DNA): TGTGCCACCTTATACCTGCCCAAGAACACCGGGGAGCTGTTTTTT. Its protein product is CATLYLPKNTGELFF.

The chain combines TRBV5-1 with TRBJ1-3; D is ambiguous. Germline values: CDR1 SGHRS, CDR2 YFSETQ. The CDR3 extends over 18 amino acids. With 0 bases removed from V and 0 bases from J, the gap between germline ends came to 16 bases. The DNA for the CDR3 is TGCGCCAGCAGCTTGGACGGGCTTCTCCTAAACTCTGGAAACACCATATATTTT. This codes for CASSLDGLLLNSGNTIYF. Variable domain in full (rest from reference TRBV5-1 and TRBJ1-3): KAGVTQTPRYLIKTRGQQVTLSCSPISGHRSVSWYQQTPGQGLQFLFEYFSETQRNKGNFPGRFSGRQFSNSRSEMNVSTLELGDSALYLCASSLDGLLLNSGNTIYFGEGSWLTVV.

V and J are TRBV5-1 and TRBJ2-3; no firm D call. The germline CDR1 and CDR2 sequences are SGHRS and YFSETQ. V was cut by 0 bases and J by 6 bases, with 11 bases left in between. This CDR3 spans 14 amino acids. The CDR3 coding sequence is TGCGCCAGCAGCTTGGTCCCCAGCCGGGATACGCAGTATTTT. Translated, it gives CASSLVPSRDTQYF.

The chain uses TRBV2 and TRBJ1-2; 7 nucleotides align to TRBD1. From germline, CDR1 is SNHLY and CDR2 FYNNEI. With V trimmed by 4 bases and J by 6 bases, 5 bases remained unmatched. The CDR3 length is 13 residues. The CDR3, as DNA: TGTGCCAGCAGTGCCAGACAGGGTGATGGCTACACCTTC. This gives the protein CASSARQGDGYTF.

The chain is built from TRBV28 and TRBJ1-1; no clear D. Germline V gene lookup returns CDR1 MDHEN and CDR2 SYDVKM. V was clipped by 2 bases and J by 0 bases, with 13 bases between them. This CDR3 has 16 amino acids. This CDR3 reads CASSLLPGFMNTEAFF. In DNA, the CDR3 is TGTGCCAGCAGTTTACTACCGGGGTTCATGAACACTGAAGCTTTCTTT.

The chain joins TRBV25-1 to TRBJ1-1; D perhaps matches TRBD1 (6 bases). The CDR3 contains 14 residues. Germline V gene lookup returns CDR1 MGHDK and CDR2 SYGVNS. Trimming took 1 base from V and 7 from J, leaving 13 bases between them. CDR3: CASSEWGGQGEAFF. The CDR3 DNA reads as TGTGCCAGCAGTGAATGGGGGGGGCAGGGTGAAGCTTTCTTT.

The chain recombines TRBV4-1 with TRBJ1-6; 7 positions match TRBD1. The CDR3 covers 18 residues. V lost 2 bases, J lost 0 bases, and 7 bases stayed unmatched. The germline CDR1 and CDR2 sequences are MGHRA and YSYEKL. CDR3: CASSQPTGASSYNSPLHF. CDR3 DNA sequence: TGCGCCAGCAGCCAACCTACAGGGGCTAGCTCCTATAATTCACCCCTCCACTTT.

The chain has TRBV13 and TRBJ2-1, with D perhaps given as TRBD1 or TRBD2 (6 bases each). Germline assignment: CDR1 PRHDT and CDR2 FYEKMQ (reference sequence). The CDR3 has 14 residues. V was pared by 3 bases and J by 9 bases, with 15 bases between. This chain's CDR3 is CASSFKGGRSEQFF. The CDR3 DNA reads as TGTGCCAGCAGCTTTAAGGGGGGTCGTAGTGAGCAGTTCTTC.

This clone appeared a few times. This rearrangement joins TRBV12-3 or TRBV12-4 to TRBJ2-5; D is undetermined. CDR3 length: 11 residues. Deletions cut 5 bases from V and 7 bases from J, with 8 bases between. DNA of the CDR3: TGTGCCAGCAGTCCTGGAGTGACCCAGTACTTC. Protein product: CASSPGVTQYF.

The rearrangement links TRBV5-1 to TRBJ2-1; 9 nucleotides agree with TRBD1. The V gene's germline CDR1 is SGHRS and CDR2 YFSETQ. There are 14 residues in the CDR3. V was clipped by 7 bases and J by 6 bases; unmatched bases: 8. CDR3 in DNA: TGCGCCAGCCGACAGGGGGTCTCAGGCAATGAGCAGTTCTTC. Translating it yields CASRQGVSGNEQFF.

The genes are TRBV6-5 and TRBJ1-1; D perhaps matches TRBD1 (5 bases). Germline CDR1 is MNHEY and CDR2 is SVGAGI. V was clipped by 0 bases and J by 0 bases, with 11 bases between them. The CDR3 is 16 amino acids. The DNA of the CDR3 is TGTGCCAGCAGTTACTCAGGGGCGGGGGTGAACACTGAAGCTTTCTTT. This sequence encodes CASSYSGAGVNTEAFF.

The chain employs TRBV7-9 and TRBJ2-7; 9 bases align to TRBD1. V was clipped by 3 bases and J by 3 bases; unmatched bases: 6. This CDR3 is built from 15 residues. Germline CDR1 SEHNR, CDR2 FQNEAQ (reference sequence). In nucleotides, the CDR3 is TGTGCCAGCAGCTTCGTAGGGACAGGGATCTACGAGCAGTACTTC. It yields the protein CASSFVGTGIYEQYF.

This clone showed up just once. V gene TRBV30 combines with J gene TRBJ2-2; a weak D match, TRBD1 (5 bases). V was trimmed by 0 bases and J by 1 base, leaving 6 bases between them. Germline CDR1 GTSNPN, CDR2 SVGIG (reference sequence). The CDR3 covers 14 residues. CDR3 residues: CAWSVGQNTGELFF. The CDR3 nucleotides are TGTGCCTGGAGTGTTGGACAGAACACCGGGGAGCTGTTTTTT.

This clone is a singleton in its sample. This chain links TRBV6-4 with TRBJ2-7; 8 positions agree with TRBD2. The trim removed 8 bases at V and 4 bases at J, leaving 19 bases unmatched. The germline V gene has CDR1 MRHNA and CDR2 SNTAGT. The CDR3 sequence is 17 residues long. Written as DNA, the CDR3 is TGTGCCAGCCCGACTAGCGCTACCTCAACCTCCCCATACGAGCAGTACTTC. Its translation: CASPTSATSTSPYEQYF.

This clone was detected only a few times. This sequence joins TRBV5-6 and TRBJ2-7; D gene ambiguous. The germline V gene encodes CDR1 SGHDT and CDR2 YYEEEE. Trimming removed 4 bases from V and 0 bases from J, with 8 bases in between. The CDR3 consists of 13 residues. CDR3 sequence reads: CASSSDTSYEQYF. In DNA form, the CDR3 reads TGTGCCAGCAGCAGTGACACCTCCTACGAGCAGTACTTC. Together with reference TRBV5-6 and TRBJ2-7, the CDR3 gives the full variable domain: DAGVTQSPTHLIKTRGQQVTLRCSPKSGHDTVSWYQQALGQGPQFIFQYYEEEERQRGNFPDRFSGHQFPNYSSELNVNALLLGDSALYLCASSSDTSYEQYFGPGTRLTVT.

The chain couples TRBV28 to TRBJ2-7, with 9 nucleotides matching TRBD1. CDR3 size: 15 residues. The ends lost 5 bases at V and 6 bases at J; junction bases unmatched: 11. Looked up from germline, CDR1 is MDHEN and CDR2 is SYDVKM. CDR3 nucleotide sequence: TGTGCCAGCAGTACCGGACAGGGGTTCCTCGGCGAGCAGTACTTC. Translated, it gives CASSTGQGFLGEQYF.

The chain is built from TRBV15 and TRBJ1-2, with TRBD1 identical over 10 bases. There are 13 residues in the CDR3. V dropped 5 bases and J dropped 6; count of bases not matched to a gene: 3. CDR1 is LNHNV and CDR2 is YYDKDF in the germline V gene (reference sequence). CDR3 bases: TGTGCCACCAGCCTCGACAGGGGGCATGGCTACACCTTC. Amino acid sequence: CATSLDRGHGYTF.

The chain joins TRBV24-1 to TRBJ2-2; 11 nucleotides match TRBD1. Germline trimming cut 2 bases from V and 3 bases from J; bases unmatched to any gene: 1. This CDR3 comprises 16 residues. Germline V lookup: CDR1 KGHDR, CDR2 SFDVKD. In DNA form, the CDR3 reads TGTGCCACCAGTGATTCGGGACAGGGGGACACCGGGGAGCTGTTTTTT. Its protein product is CATSDSGQGDTGELFF.

This clone was picked up one time. The chain couples TRBV6-2 or TRBV6-3 to TRBJ2-7; no firm D call. CDR1 is MNHEY and CDR2 is SVGEGT in the germline V gene. V gave up 4 bases and J gave up 2 bases, with 18 bases separating them. The CDR3 runs to 16 residues. This CDR3 is CASSSPWVVVAYEQYF. The CDR3 DNA reads as TGTGCCAGCAGTTCCCCTTGGGTCGTAGTGGCCTACGAGCAGTACTTC.

The gene calls are TRBV6-5 and TRBJ2-5; 9 bases are shared with TRBD2. Looked up from germline, CDR1 is MNHEY and CDR2 is SVGAGI. The CDR3 loop spans 16 amino acids. Trimming cost V 0 bases and J 3 bases; bases outside gene matches: 5. CDR3 sequence: CASSYSAAGGEETQYF. The CDR3 DNA is TGTGCCAGCAGTTACTCGGCAGCGGGGGGTGAAGAGACCCAGTACTTC.

This rearrangement joins TRBV10-3 to TRBJ1-3; D unresolved. V lost 7 bases, J lost 4 bases, and 11 bases lay in between. Germline V gene lookup returns CDR1 ENHRY and CDR2 SYGVKD. This CDR3 comprises 13 residues. The CDR3 sequence is CAIKETEGNTIYF. The CDR3 region has the DNA TGTGCCATCAAGGAAACAGAAGGAAACACCATATATTTT.

The V call is TRBV19, the J call TRBJ1-4; weak D call: TRBD1 (5 bases). Trimming shortened V by 6 bases and J by 5 bases, and 13 bases separated the two germline ends. The CDR3 is made up of 14 amino acids. Germline CDR1 is LNHDA and CDR2 is SQIVND (reference sequence). The CDR3 spells CASRTRQRNEKLFF. The CDR3 DNA reads as TGTGCCAGTAGAACACGACAGCGGAATGAAAAACTGTTTTTT.

The rearrangement links TRBV10-2 to TRBJ2-7; no definite D call. CDR3 length: 11 amino acids. V dropped 9 bases and J dropped 6 bases, with 12 bases sitting between them. Looked up from germline, CDR1 is WSHSY and CDR2 is SAAADI. CDR3 sequence: CASGSRSEQYF. CDR3 bases: TGCGCCAGTGGATCAAGGAGCGAGCAGTACTTC.

The chain combines TRBV5-8 with TRBJ1-1; D unclear. CDR1 and CDR2 (germline): SGHTS, YDEGEE. The V end lost 2 bases, the J end lost 5 bases, and 10 bases lay between the germline ends. The CDR3 is 13 residues long. The CDR3 reads CASSFNRRTEAFF. The DNA for the CDR3 is TGTGCCAGCAGCTTTAATCGTCGGACTGAAGCTTTCTTT.

This clone was counted once. CDR3 coding DNA: TGTGCCAGCAGCCCGGACAGAGTTCCTTCACCCCTCCACTTT. Its translation: CASSPDRVPSPLHF. The rearrangement joins TRBV2 to TRBJ1-6; weak D call: TRBD1 (6 bases). Per germline, CDR1 SNHLY and CDR2 FYNNEI. The germline V and J ends were trimmed by 6 bases and 9 bases, with 15 bases remaining between them. The CDR3 extends over 14 amino acids.

The genes are TRBV30 and TRBJ1-1; no definite D call. CDR3 length: 13 residues. Germline values: CDR1 GTSNPN, CDR2 SVGIG (reference sequence). Trimming took off 2 bases at V and 5 bases at J, with 12 bases between the two ends. CDR3 nucleotides: TGTGCCTGGAGTCCTTCTAGATGGACTGAAGCTTTCTTT. Residues: CAWSPSRWTEAFF.